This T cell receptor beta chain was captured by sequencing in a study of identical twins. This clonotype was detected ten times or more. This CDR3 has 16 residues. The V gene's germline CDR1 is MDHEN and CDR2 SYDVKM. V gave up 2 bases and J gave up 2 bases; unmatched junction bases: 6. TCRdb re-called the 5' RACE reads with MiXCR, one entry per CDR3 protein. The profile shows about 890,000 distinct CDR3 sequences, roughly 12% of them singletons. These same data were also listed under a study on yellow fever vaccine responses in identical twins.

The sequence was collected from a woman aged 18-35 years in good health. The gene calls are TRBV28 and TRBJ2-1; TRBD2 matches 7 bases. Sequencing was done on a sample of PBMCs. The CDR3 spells CASSLGVGGTYNEQFF. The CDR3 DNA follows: TGTGCCAGCAGTTTAGGGGTGGGAGGGACCTACAATGAGCAGTTCTTC.